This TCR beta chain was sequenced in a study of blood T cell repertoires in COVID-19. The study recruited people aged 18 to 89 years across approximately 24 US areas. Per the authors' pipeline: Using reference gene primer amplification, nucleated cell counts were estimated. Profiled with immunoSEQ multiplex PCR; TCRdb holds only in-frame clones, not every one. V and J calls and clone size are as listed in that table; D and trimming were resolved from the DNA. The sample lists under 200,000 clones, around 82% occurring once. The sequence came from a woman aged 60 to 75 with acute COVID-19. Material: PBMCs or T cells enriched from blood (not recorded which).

In DNA, the CDR3 is TGTGCCACCAGTGAAGAGGTCCCGAACACCGGGGAGCTGTTTTTT. It translates to CATSEEVPNTGELFF. The chain uses TRBV24-1 and TRBJ2-2; D gene ambiguous. The CDR3 has 15 residues. CDR1 KGHDR and CDR2 SFDVKD come from the germline V gene. The V end lost 4 bases, the J end lost 0 bases, and 8 bases lay between the germline ends.